Each of the 9 T cell receptor beta chains below was sequenced from the same sample in a study of T-cell reconstitution after alpha-beta-depleted transplantation in children. Molecular barcoding with unique molecular identifiers was used for the TCRbeta library. TCRdb re-derived calls from the PCR reads in MiXCR, one entry per CDR3 protein. The sample has fewer than 500,000 distinct CDR3 sequences, roughly 44% seen once. Sequencing was performed on PBMCs, taken before TCRalphabeta/CD19-depleted stem cell transplant. These receptors all come from a girl under 10 years old with aplastic anemia, due to receive a stem cell transplant.

The chain carries TRBV28 and TRBJ2-7; the D call may be TRBD1 or TRBD2 (6 bases each). The CDR3 has 16 amino acids. V lost 8 bases and J 2 bases, leaving 22 bases between the germline ends. Germline V CDR1 and CDR2: MDHEN, SYDVKM. Written as DNA, the CDR3 is TGTGCCAGCGTCAAAGGGGGGTTTCCTCAGCCCTACGAGCAGTACTTC. As protein: CASVKGGFPQPYEQYF.

The genes are TRBV7-9 and TRBJ1-1; tentative D call: TRBD1 (6 bases). The CDR3 sequence is 11 residues long. Germline V gene sequence: CDR1 SEHNR, CDR2 FQNEAQ (reference sequence). Trimming cost V 5 bases and J 11 bases, with 12 bases left between them. As DNA, the CDR3 is TGTGCCAGCAGCCAGGGGATGGTGGCTTTCTTT. Protein: CASSQGMVAFF.

The V gene is TRBV6-1, the J gene TRBJ2-7; maybe TRBD2 (6 bases). Trimming cost V 6 bases and J 0 bases, with 15 bases left between them. The CDR3 is 15 amino acids. CDR1 and CDR2 (germline): MNHNS, SASEGT. CDR3 nucleotides: TGTGCCAGCAGGGCCCTCTCCGGGAGCTCCTACGAGCAGTACTTC. Translated, it gives CASRALSGSSYEQYF.

The DNA for the CDR3 is TGCAGTGCGGGGGGACTAGCGGGAGGCCAAGAGACCCAGTACTTC. Its protein product is CSAGGLAGGQETQYF. J is TRBJ2-5 and V is TRBV20-1, with TRBD2 identical over 15 bases. Germline lookup yields CDR1 DFQATT and CDR2 SNEGSKA (reference sequence). The CDR3 runs to 15 residues. V shed 6 bases and J 1 base; nucleotides not matched to a gene: 3.

This clonotype was counted between two and nine times. This sequence joins TRBV12-3 or TRBV12-4 and TRBJ1-1; 7 bases are shared with TRBD1. The CDR3 runs to 16 residues. The ends lost 5 bases at V and 1 base at J; junction bases unmatched: 10. The CDR3 DNA reads TGTGCCAGCAGTAGGTGGACAGGCAACTCGAACACTGAAGCTTTCTTT. Translating it yields CASSRWTGNSNTEAFF.

This clonotype was seen more than once but under ten times. V usage is TRBV7-8 and J usage is TRBJ2-5; 9 bases line up with TRBD2. The germline gives CDR1 SGHVS, CDR2 FQNEAQ. Trimming took 4 bases from V and 5 from J; bases not matched to a gene: 17. The CDR3 is made up of 18 amino acids. In DNA form, the CDR3 reads TGTGCCAGCAGCTGGGGACTAGCTGGAGTTTGGGGCGCGGAGACCCAGTACTTC. Residues: CASSWGLAGVWGAETQYF.

This clonotype has ten or more counts. This chain connects TRBV5-1 to TRBJ1-2, with 10 bases aligning to TRBD1. Germline CDR1 is SGHRS and CDR2 is YFSETQ. With 7 bases clipped from V and 0 bases from J, the junction kept 12 bases outside the gene matches. The CDR3 runs 17 residues. The CDR3 loop reads CASVLGDRGDANYGYTF. CDR3 DNA: TGCGCCAGCGTCCTGGGGGACAGGGGCGACGCTAACTATGGCTACACCTTC.

This clonotype appeared many times. V gene TRBV28 combines with J gene TRBJ1-6; D unclear. Germline V lookup: CDR1 MDHEN, CDR2 SYDVKM. Trimming removed 3 bases from V and 8 bases from J, with 17 bases in between. The CDR3 contains 16 residues. CDR3 nucleotides: TGTGCCAGCAGTTTTCAAGGATCAGTAGCCGATTCACCCCTCCACTTT. Translating gives CASSFQGSVADSPLHF.

This chain links TRBV20-1 with TRBJ2-7; D is unclear. This CDR3 has 14 amino acids. Germline lookup yields CDR1 DFQATT and CDR2 SNEGSKA (reference sequence). The V end was cut by 3 bases, the J end by 2 bases, with 14 bases between. The CDR3 DNA reads TGCAGTGCTAGCGGCGCTGACTCTACCTACGAGCAGTACTTC. Translation gives CSASGADSTYEQYF.